The clone carrying this TCR beta chain was counted a few times. Then a second PCR, running about 6 to 11 cycles, was carried out with a sample-barcoded 5' primer and a J-beta primer mix. Each single sample gave us at least 2.5 million CDR3-containing paired-end reads. TCRdb re-called the 5' RACE reads through MiXCR, storing one row per CDR3 protein. The data contain 760,000 or so distinct CDR3 sequences, about 25% of them singletons. The germline gives CDR1 MNHEY, CDR2 SVGEGT. The CDR3 contains 14 residues. V trimming: 8 bases; J trimming: 2 bases; junction bases outside the gene matches: 5. The sample is drawn from a study of blood T cells in healthy people across ages. These same records also appear under a second study, on T cells of mothers and their children. That report adds: Mother-child pairs who were related displayed a slightly higher overlap than unrelated pairs, a difference that was non-significant. The authors detected no persistent microchimeric T cell clones.

The chain couples TRBV6-2 or TRBV6-3 to TRBJ2-7; TRBD2 aligns across 11 bases. This TCR was recovered from a boy between 10 and 17 years old in good health. The sequenced sample consisted of blood. This CDR3 reads CASGSSGGTYEQYF. The CDR3 bases are TGTGCCAGCGGTTCTAGCGGGGGGACCTACGAGCAGTACTTC.